The 9 T cell receptor beta chains listed next were all sequenced from one sample in a study of graft-versus-host responses after intestinal transplantation. This table comes from immunoSEQ multiplex PCR, and its TCRdb copy is limited to in-frame clones, with some not included. The repertoire holds 85,000 to 100,000 clones, with roughly 91% as singletons. These receptors' targets are unknown. Sequences were derived from unstimulated CD8+ T cells sorted from spleen or lymph node cells, sampled before intestinal transplant. The source of these receptors is a human donor who received an intestinal transplant.

This clone was seen a few times. The V and J genes are TRBV4-3 and TRBJ2-2; 8 bases agree with TRBD1. The CDR3 length is 20 residues. V was pared by 3 bases and J by 1 base, with 16 bases of the junction left unmatched. The germline V gene encodes CDR1 LGHNA and CDR2 YSLEER. CDR3 region: CASSQNRLGQGVGNTGELFF. The CDR3 nucleotides are TGCGCCAGCAGCCAGAACCGACTCGGACAGGGTGTGGGGAACACCGGGGAGCTGTTTTTT.

This sequence joins TRBV10-2 and TRBJ1-2; perhaps TRBD1 as D (6 bases). Germline CDR1 reads WSHSY; CDR2 reads SAAADI. Trimming left V 2 bases short and J 1 base short, with 14 bases between. The CDR3 length is 16 residues. The CDR3 DNA reads as TGCGCCAGCAGTGAGAAGGGGACAAGGCTTAACTATGGCTACACCTTC. Protein: CASSEKGTRLNYGYTF.

The J gene is TRBJ2-7, the V gene TRBV4-3; 11 positions agree with TRBD1. The CDR3 spans 18 residues. The V segment lost 0 bases and the J segment 0 bases; nucleotides outside the gene matches: 7. In germline, CDR1 is LGHNA, CDR2 YSLEER. The CDR3 DNA reads TGCGCCAGCAGCCAAGATGGGGTTGGGACAGGGGGCTCCTACGAGCAGTACTTC. Translating gives CASSQDGVGTGGSYEQYF.

The chain recombines TRBV6-1 with TRBJ2-7, with D tentatively TRBD2 (6 bases). Germline V gene sequence: CDR1 MNHNS, CDR2 SASEGT. V was trimmed by 6 bases and J by 2 bases, leaving 11 bases between them. There are 13 residues in the CDR3. The CDR3 loop reads CASSPGGTYEQYF. The CDR3 region has the DNA TGTGCCAGCAGCCCCGGGGGTACCTACGAGCAGTACTTC.

The V and J genes are TRBV30 and TRBJ2-1, with 10 bases aligning to TRBD2. The CDR3 consists of 14 residues. V lost 2 bases and J lost 7; bases outside the gene matches: 5. CDR1 is GTSNPN, CDR2 SVGIG, per germline (reference sequence). CDR3 loop: CAWSWASGGNEQFF. The DNA for the CDR3 is TGTGCCTGGAGTTGGGCTAGCGGGGGAAATGAGCAGTTCTTC.

In its sample, this clone was seen once. Written as DNA, the CDR3 is TGTGCCTCCGGGGACACCTCGAACACCGGGGAGCTGTTTTTT. Its translation: CASGDTSNTGELFF. The chain combines TRBV9 with TRBJ2-2, with D perhaps matching TRBD1 (6 bases). Trimming pared 10 bases from V and 0 bases from J, leaving 13 bases between. From germline, CDR1 is SGDLS and CDR2 YYNGEE. The CDR3 has 14 amino acids.

The CDR3 loop reads CASSSGTEAFF. The CDR3 nucleotides are TGTGCCAGCAGCTCAGGGACTGAAGCTTTCTTT. The chain combines TRBV7-9 with TRBJ1-1; tentative D call: TRBD1 (5 bases). The CDR3 is 11 amino acids. From germline, CDR1 is SEHNR and CDR2 FQNEAQ (reference sequence). Trimming removed 4 bases from V and 5 bases from J, with 5 bases in between.

This chain joins TRBV15 and TRBJ2-1; 12 positions match TRBD2. There are 16 residues in the CDR3. CDR1 and CDR2 from the germline V gene are LNHNV and YYDKDF (reference sequence). Germline trimming cut 6 bases from V and 9 bases from J; bases unmatched to any gene: 12. The CDR3 is CATRTTSGGPQGEQFF. CDR3 nucleotides: TGTGCCACCAGGACAACTAGCGGGGGGCCGCAGGGTGAGCAGTTCTTC.

This rearrangement joins TRBV12-5 to TRBJ2-7; D unresolved. CDR3 length equals 11 residues. In germline, CDR1 is LGHNT, CDR2 FRNRAP. V was cut by 5 bases and J by 5 bases, with 7 bases left in between. The CDR3 DNA follows: TGTGCTAGTGGTCTTCTCCACGAGCAGTACTTC. Translation: CASGLLHEQYF.